The 14 T cell receptor beta chains below all came from one sample that was sequenced in a study of blood T cell repertoires in COVID-19. Clones were read by immunoSEQ multiplex PCR, and TCRdb kept only the in-frame ones, dropping some. Of some 300,000 clones listed, 90% are singletons. The sample was peripheral blood. These receptors all come from a woman aged 40 to 50 with COVID-19, enrolled during active disease.

This clone came up once. This chain joins TRBV6-1 and TRBJ2-7; maybe TRBD2 (6 bases). The CDR3 runs 16 residues. The germline V and J ends were trimmed by 3 bases and 4 bases, with 19 bases remaining between them. Germline V CDR1 and CDR2: MNHNS, SASEGT. CDR3 coding DNA: TGTGCCAGCAGTGACCCGGGGAGGTCTATTGTATACGAGCAGTACTTC. Its translation: CASSDPGRSIVYEQYF.

This clone was detected once. The V call is TRBV19, the J call TRBJ2-7; TRBD1 matches at 9 bases. The CDR3 covers 16 residues. Germline V gene lookup returns CDR1 LNHDA and CDR2 SQIVND (reference sequence). The V gene end was trimmed by 1 base and the J gene end by 2 bases; junction bases not matched to a gene: 6. This CDR3 is CASSIAPGQGPYEQYF. CDR3 DNA sequence: TGTGCCAGTAGTATAGCCCCGGGACAGGGACCCTACGAGCAGTACTTC.

This chain links TRBV7-9 with TRBJ1-4, with D tentatively TRBD1 (5 bases). Trimming left V 1 base short and J 8 bases short, with 20 bases between. Germline values: CDR1 SEHNR, CDR2 FQNEAQ (reference sequence). The CDR3 loop spans 17 amino acids. CDR3 amino acids: CASSLGHVSGVGEKLFF. The CDR3 nucleotides are TGTGCCAGCAGCTTAGGGCACGTTTCGGGGGTTGGCGAAAAACTGTTTTTT.

This clone came up many times. This chain links TRBV7-2 with TRBJ1-1; 9 bases fit TRBD1. With 1 base clipped from V and 3 bases from J, the junction kept 6 bases outside the gene matches. From germline, CDR1 is SGHTA and CDR2 FQGNSA. The CDR3 has 16 residues. This CDR3 is CASSLGDRAGYTEAFF. Written as DNA, the CDR3 is TGTGCCAGCAGCTTAGGGGACAGGGCGGGGTACACTGAAGCTTTCTTT.

This chain connects TRBV19 to TRBJ2-7; D is ambiguous. Germline V lookup: CDR1 LNHDA, CDR2 SQIVND (reference sequence). The CDR3 length is 12 residues. The V gene lost 7 bases and the J gene lost 3 bases, with 10 bases spanning the gap. In DNA, the CDR3 is TGTGCCAGTATGGGCAGTTTCTACGAGCAGTACTTC. Its translation is CASMGSFYEQYF.

This clone was recorded once. This chain joins TRBV4-1 and TRBJ2-7; a possible D gene is TRBD1 (8 bases). The germline V gene has CDR1 MGHRA and CDR2 YSYEKL. The CDR3 spans 19 residues. Trimming cost V 1 base and J 0 bases, with 22 bases left between them. CDR3 in amino acids: CASSQGGGQAGAFSYEQYF. CDR3 nucleotides: TGCGCCAGCAGCCAAGGGGGGGGACAGGCGGGTGCCTTCTCCTACGAGCAGTACTTC.

The chain couples TRBV5-1 to TRBJ2-5; 9 positions agree with TRBD1. V lost 4 bases, J lost 5 bases, and 12 bases stayed unmatched. CDR3 length equals 16 residues. CDR1 and CDR2 from the germline V gene are SGHRS and YFSETQ. The DNA of the CDR3 is TGCGCCAGCAGCCGGTGGGCGGGACAGGGATGGGAGACCCAGTACTTC. It codes for CASSRWAGQGWETQYF.

This sequence joins TRBV5-6 and TRBJ2-5; possible D gene TRBD2, 6 bases. V gave up 1 base and J gave up 2 bases, with 9 bases separating them. Germline V CDR1 and CDR2: SGHDT, YYEEEE. The length of the CDR3 is 14 residues. The CDR3 region is CASSLSGAQETQYF. For the CDR3, the DNA is TGTGCCAGCAGCTTGTCGGGAGCACAAGAGACCCAGTACTTC. The entire variable domain, with the rest obtained from reference TRBV5-6 and TRBJ2-5, is as follows: DAGVTQSPTHLIKTRGQQVTLRCSPKSGHDTVSWYQQALGQGPQFIFQYYEEEERQRGNFPDRFSGHQFPNYSSELNVNALLLGDSALYLCASSLSGAQETQYFGPGTRLLVL.

V and J are TRBV28 and TRBJ2-7; 8 bases are a match to TRBD1. CDR1 and CDR2 from the germline V gene are MDHEN and SYDVKM. This CDR3 spans 17 amino acids. With 8 bases clipped from V and 4 bases from J, the junction kept 19 bases outside the gene matches. In DNA, the CDR3 is TGTGCCAGCGATGGTGAATTGGGGACAGGACGGGGATACGAGCAGTACTTC. This translates into CASDGELGTGRGYEQYF.

Concerning this clone: Other DNA variants within this sample encode the same CDR3. The chain combines TRBV2 with TRBJ2-5; a possible D gene is TRBD2 (6 bases). CDR3 length equals 12 residues. Germline loops: CDR1 SNHLY, CDR2 FYNNEI. Trimming removed 4 bases from V and 5 bases from J, with 8 bases in between. CDR3 sequence (DNA): TGTGCCAGCAGTGCCAGCGGGGAGACCCAGTACTTC. It yields the protein CASSASGETQYF.

V usage is TRBV10-2 and J usage is TRBJ1-3, with 11 nucleotides matching TRBD1. In germline, CDR1 is WSHSY, CDR2 SAAADI. J was trimmed by 4 bases and V by 9 bases; bases with no gene match: 8. The CDR3 runs to 15 residues. The DNA for the CDR3 is TGCGCCAGTGCACGGACAGGGGGCGAGGGAAACACCATATATTTT. Its protein is CASARTGGEGNTIYF.

The chain joins TRBV7-9 to TRBJ2-7; D ambiguous. CDR3 length: 15 amino acids. The ends were cut back, 6 bases at V and 0 bases at J, with 15 bases in the middle. CDR1 SEHNR and CDR2 FQNEAQ come from the germline V gene (reference sequence). The CDR3 DNA follows: TGTGCCAGCAGGCCGATTCAGGTCAGCTCCTACGAGCAGTACTTC. Translation: CASRPIQVSSYEQYF.

V is TRBV5-1 and J is TRBJ2-5; D is uncertain. Germline CDR1 is SGHRS and CDR2 is YFSETQ. Trimming removed 4 bases at V and 5 bases at J, with 24 bases between. The CDR3 length is 17 residues. CDR3 nucleotides: TGCGCCAGCAGCGTAAGCGATCGGGTGGCACTATGGGAGACCCAGTACTTC. It translates to CASSVSDRVALWETQYF.

The chain carries TRBV5-1 and TRBJ1-1; 9 bases are shared with TRBD1. CDR3 length equals 15 residues. Per germline, CDR1 SGHRS and CDR2 YFSETQ. V trimming: 3 bases; J trimming: 8 bases; junction bases outside the gene matches: 11. CDR3 bases: TGCGCCAGCAGCTGGAAGGGACAGGGAAATGGCGAAGCTTTCTTT. Translation gives CASSWKGQGNGEAFF. Filled out from reference TRBV5-1 and TRBJ1-1, the complete variable domain reads KAGVTQTPRYLIKTRGQQVTLSCSPISGHRSVSWYQQTPGQGLQFLFEYFSETQRNKGNFPGRFSGRQFSNSRSEMNVSTLELGDSALYLCASSWKGQGNGEAFFGQGTRLTVV.